This entry is about one T cell receptor (beta chain). Its specificity is not known. Via MiXCR, TCRdb re-called the RT-PCR reads, giving one row per CDR3 protein. Of over 750,000 distinct CDR3 sequences listed, 21% were seen once; the top ten hold roughly a tenth. Germline values: CDR1 DFQATT, CDR2 SNEGSKA (reference sequence). The CDR3 extends over 15 amino acids. After removal of 5 bases from V and 6 bases from J, the junction contained 10 bases not matched to a gene. This specimen comes from a study of response to subunit inactivated influenza vaccine. Study-wide findings and caveats: That few new T cells are recruited by each seasonal influenza vaccination was the authors' suggestion.

The input for sequencing was PBMCs from blood, taken more than 4 days after vaccination. The receptor was derived from a man in his fifties or sixties who received an inactivated influenza vaccine. V and J are TRBV20-1 and TRBJ1-4; TRBD1 matches at 9 bases. The chain's CDR3 is CSASYPGQGHEKLFF. The CDR3 region has the DNA TGCAGTGCTTCCTACCCGGGACAGGGACATGAAAAACTGTTTTTT.